This T cell receptor beta chain was captured in a study of siplizumab effects on memory and regulatory T cells. Germline lookup yields CDR1 SEHNR and CDR2 FQNEAQ (reference sequence). V was shortened by 2 bases and J by 7 bases, with 6 bases between the two germline ends. CDR3 size: 13 residues. For every sample, about 10^5 TCR templates were assayed. Using immunoSEQ multiplex PCR, the repertoire was profiled, and TCRdb retains in-frame clones only, with some absent. Here the sample spans 70,000 to 95,000 clones, 70% to 90% being singletons. The clonotype comes from a human donor in good health. V gene TRBV7-9 combines with J gene TRBJ1-6, with D perhaps TRBD1 (5 bases). Sequences were obtained from CD4+ T cells sorted from blood. The CDR3 DNA reads TGTGCCAGCAGCTTAAGGGGAAATTCACCCCTCCACTTT. Amino acid sequence: CASSLRGNSPLHF.